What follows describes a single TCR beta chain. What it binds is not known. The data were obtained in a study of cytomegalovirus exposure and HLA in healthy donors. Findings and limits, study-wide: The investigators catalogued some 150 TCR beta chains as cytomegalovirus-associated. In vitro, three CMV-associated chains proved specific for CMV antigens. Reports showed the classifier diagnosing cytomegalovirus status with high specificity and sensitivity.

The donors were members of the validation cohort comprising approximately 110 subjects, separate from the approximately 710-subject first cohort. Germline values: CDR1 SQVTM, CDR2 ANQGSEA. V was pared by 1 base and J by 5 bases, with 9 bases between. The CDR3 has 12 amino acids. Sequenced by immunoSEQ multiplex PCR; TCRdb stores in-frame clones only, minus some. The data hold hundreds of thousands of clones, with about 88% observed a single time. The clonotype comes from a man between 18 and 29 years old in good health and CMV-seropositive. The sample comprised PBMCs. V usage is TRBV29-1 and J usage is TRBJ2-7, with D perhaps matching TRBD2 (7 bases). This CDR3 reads CSVEGGGHEQYF. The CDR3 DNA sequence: TGCAGCGTTGAAGGCGGGGGCCACGAGCAGTACTTC.